Below, 22 T cell receptor beta chains from the same sample are listed, as sequenced in a study of T cell responses to AZD1222 COVID-19 vaccine. TCRdb keeps only in-frame clones here, not all; method: immunoSEQ multiplex PCR. The sample contains some 120,000 clones, around 91% of which appear only once. Sequencing used peripheral blood, obtained 28 days after the second AZD1222 dose. These receptors were taken from an adult who received the AZD1222 COVID-19 vaccine.

This clone came up a few times. The chain links TRBV28 to TRBJ2-2; D call uncertain. The CDR3 runs 13 residues. V dropped 7 bases and J dropped 2 bases, with 8 bases sitting between them. Germline loops: CDR1 MDHEN, CDR2 SYDVKM. The CDR3 sequence is CASKQPNTGELFF. The CDR3 DNA reads TGTGCCAGCAAGCAGCCCAACACCGGGGAGCTGTTTTTT.

J is TRBJ1-1 and V is TRBV5-3; D gene unclear. TRBV5-3 is given ORF status, its function remaining uncertain. Trimming left V 3 bases short and J 0 bases short, with 3 bases between. This CDR3 region has 12 residues. The CDR3 sequence: CARSSMNTEAFF. The CDR3 coding sequence is TGTGCCAGAAGCTCTATGAACACTGAAGCTTTCTTT.

The chain uses TRBV28 and TRBJ1-1; D not resolved. The CDR3 totals 14 residues. Germline CDR1 and CDR2: MDHEN and SYDVKM. V lost 6 bases, J lost 3 bases, and 14 bases lay in between. CDR3 region: CASRKGNGYTEAFF. The CDR3 nucleotides read TGTGCCAGCAGGAAAGGCAACGGTTACACTGAAGCTTTCTTT.

The chain employs TRBV6-4 and TRBJ2-2, with D perhaps matching TRBD1 or TRBD2 (5 bases each). Per germline, CDR1 MRHNA and CDR2 SNTAGT. V lost 3 bases, J lost 3 bases, and 11 bases lay in between. The CDR3 runs 15 residues. The CDR3 loop is CASSEAGRDTGELFF. CDR3 in DNA: TGTGCCAGCAGTGAGGCAGGGAGAGACACCGGGGAGCTGTTTTTT.

The chain uses TRBV28 and TRBJ1-2; 7 nucleotides line up with TRBD1. The length of the CDR3 is 14 residues. Germline V gives CDR1 MDHEN, CDR2 SYDVKM. With V trimmed by 6 bases and J by 3 bases, 7 bases remained unmatched. The CDR3 loop reads CASSLKGGYYGYTF. CDR3 DNA: TGTGCCAGCAGCCTGAAAGGGGGCTACTATGGCTACACCTTC.

The chain recombines TRBV19 with TRBJ1-1; 7 bases are shared with TRBD1. After removal of 3 bases from V and 3 bases from J, the junction contained 4 bases not matched to a gene. The CDR3 runs 14 residues. Germline loops: CDR1 LNHDA, CDR2 SQIVND (reference sequence). As DNA, the CDR3 is TGTGCCAGTAGTATCTACAGGGGTGACACTGAAGCTTTCTTT. This sequence encodes CASSIYRGDTEAFF. Variable domain in full (rest from reference TRBV19 and TRBJ1-1): DGGITQSPKYLFRKEGQNVTLSCEQNLNHDAMYWYRQDPGQGLRLIYYSQIVNDFQKGDIAEGYSVSREKKESFPLTVTSAQKNPTAFYLCASSIYRGDTEAFFGQGTRLTVV.

This sequence joins TRBV4-1 and TRBJ1-1, with D unresolved. Looked up from germline, CDR1 is MGHRA and CDR2 is YSYEKL. The V gene lost 4 bases and the J gene lost 4 bases, with 10 bases spanning the gap. This CDR3 region has 13 residues. The CDR3 region has the DNA TGCGCCAGCAGCCCGAGATCTGGCACTGAAGCTTTCTTT. Translating it yields CASSPRSGTEAFF.

The chain combines TRBV6-5 with TRBJ1-5; D might be TRBD1 (5 bases). Germline loops: CDR1 MNHEY, CDR2 SVGAGI. This CDR3 has 15 residues. Trimming cost V 4 bases and J 0 bases, with 10 bases left between them. CDR3 in amino acids: CASSSRQRSNQPQHF. CDR3 DNA: TGTGCCAGCAGTTCCCGACAGCGTAGCAATCAGCCCCAGCATTTT.

This rearrangement joins TRBV5-1 to TRBJ1-1; D perhaps matches TRBD1 (5 bases). The CDR3 totals 15 residues. CDR1 SGHRS and CDR2 YFSETQ come from the germline V gene. Trimming cost V 3 bases and J 5 bases, with 17 bases left between them. The CDR3 DNA reads as TGCGCCAGCAGCTCCTTTGGCCACCGGGGGACTGAAGCTTTCTTT. This codes for CASSSFGHRGTEAFF.

The V gene is TRBV2, the J gene TRBJ2-1; D ambiguous. CDR1 is SNHLY and CDR2 is FYNNEI in the germline V gene. The CDR3 consists of 12 residues. V lost 4 bases to trimming and J lost 4 bases, with 5 bases between them. The CDR3 DNA is TGTGCCAGCAGTGGACTGTACAATGAGCAGTTCTTC. Translated, it gives CASSGLYNEQFF. Full variable domain (missing parts from reference TRBV2 and TRBJ2-1): EPEVTQTPSHQVTQMGQEVILRCVPISNHLYFYWYRQILGQKVEFLVSFYNNEISEKSEIFDDQFSVERPDGSNFTLKIRSTKLEDSAMYFCASSGLYNEQFFGPGTRLTVL.

The chain employs TRBV27 and TRBJ2-1, with D perhaps TRBD2 (6 bases). The germline V gene has CDR1 MNHEY and CDR2 SMNVEV (reference sequence). V lost 2 bases to trimming and J lost 5 bases, with 10 bases between them. The CDR3 is made up of 14 amino acids. The CDR3 sequence: CASSLAGLNNEQFF. Here the CDR3 DNA reads TGTGCCAGCAGTTTAGCGGGATTAAACAATGAGCAGTTCTTC.

The chain links TRBV4-1 to TRBJ2-5; unclear D gene. There are 14 residues in the CDR3. V was shortened by 0 bases and J by 3 bases, with 8 bases between the two germline ends. In germline, CDR1 is MGHRA, CDR2 YSYEKL. CDR3 in amino acids: CASSQDRRKETQYF. The CDR3 DNA follows: TGCGCCAGCAGCCAAGATCGCAGAAAAGAGACCCAGTACTTC.

The J gene is TRBJ2-2, the V gene TRBV14, with 11 bases matching TRBD2. This CDR3 comprises 17 residues. CDR1 and CDR2 from the germline V gene are SGHDN and FVKESK. Germline trimming cut 2 bases from V and 4 bases from J; bases unmatched to any gene: 6. The CDR3 is CASSQLASGRITGELFF. CDR3 nucleotide sequence: TGTGCCAGCAGCCAACTTGCTAGCGGGAGGATCACCGGGGAGCTGTTTTTT.

The chain employs TRBV7-9 and TRBJ2-1; 13 nucleotides align to TRBD2. Trimming at V came to 4 bases and at J to 10 bases, leaving 10 bases not matched to a gene. The length of the CDR3 is 16 residues. Germline lookup yields CDR1 SEHNR and CDR2 FQNEAQ (reference sequence). This CDR3 is CASSYTGTSGDREQFF. CDR3 bases: TGTGCCAGCAGCTACACCGGGACTAGCGGGGACCGGGAGCAGTTCTTC.

The chain employs TRBV7-9 and TRBJ2-5; D is undetermined. Germline values: CDR1 SEHNR, CDR2 FQNEAQ (reference sequence). Trimming removed 1 base at V and 4 bases at J, with 10 bases between. The CDR3 sequence is 14 residues long. CDR3 DNA sequence: TGTGCCAGCAGCTTAGAGGTCTCCCCAGAGACCCAGTACTTC. This translates into CASSLEVSPETQYF.

The chain is built from TRBV9 and TRBJ2-7, with D possibly TRBD2 on 7 matching bases. This CDR3 region has 17 residues. V lost 4 bases to trimming and J lost 5 bases, with 25 bases between them. Germline V gene lookup returns CDR1 SGDLS and CDR2 YYNGEE. This chain's CDR3 is CASSPQSGGGTLHEQYF. CDR3 DNA sequence: TGTGCCAGCAGCCCCCAGTCGGGGGGCGGGACCCTCCACGAGCAGTACTTC.

The chain employs TRBV7-9 and TRBJ2-7, with TRBD2 identical over 15 bases. Trimming took 5 bases from V and 6 from J; bases not matched to a gene: 5. Germline V lookup: CDR1 SEHNR, CDR2 FQNEAQ (reference sequence). The CDR3 spans 15 residues. CDR3 sequence: CASSPPGLAGGEQYF. The CDR3 DNA reads TGTGCCAGCAGCCCACCGGGACTAGCGGGAGGCGAGCAGTACTTC.

The chain combines TRBV30 with TRBJ2-3; 9 nucleotides line up with TRBD1. Per germline, CDR1 GTSNPN and CDR2 SVGIG (reference sequence). V lost 0 bases and J lost 4; bases outside the gene matches: 23. This CDR3 has 21 residues. The CDR3 loop is CAWSVRFFGTGLSKRADTQYF. CDR3 nucleotides: TGTGCCTGGAGTGTACGATTTTTTGGGACAGGGTTGAGTAAAAGGGCAGATACGCAGTATTTT.

V usage is TRBV20-1 and J usage is TRBJ1-3; a possible D gene is TRBD1 (5 bases). This CDR3 spans 16 amino acids. Per the germline V gene, CDR1 is DFQATT and CDR2 is SNEGSKA (reference sequence). Between the trimmed V and J ends, which lost 3 bases and 3 bases, there was a span of 18 bases. The CDR3 nucleotides read TGCAGTGCTAGTAGTGACAGCCGGATGAATGGAAACACCATATATTTT. It yields the protein CSASSDSRMNGNTIYF.

The J gene is TRBJ2-3, the V gene TRBV10-3; D perhaps matches TRBD1 (5 bases). Trimming removed 2 bases at V and 6 bases at J, with 12 bases between. The length of the CDR3 is 14 residues. Germline CDR1 reads ENHRY; CDR2 reads SYGVKD. The CDR3 DNA follows: TGTGCCATCAGTGAGACTGCAGGGTTGGATACGCAGTATTTT. Translated: CAISETAGLDTQYF.

Here the CDR3 reads CASSLVGVETQYF. CDR3 bases: TGTGCCAGCAGCTTAGTGGGCGTCGAGACCCAGTACTTC. This chain links TRBV7-2 with TRBJ2-5; no clear D. From germline, CDR1 is SGHTA and CDR2 FQGNSA. The CDR3 has 13 amino acids. V was clipped by 1 base and J by 5 bases, with 8 bases between them.

The gene calls are TRBV4-1 and TRBJ2-3, with TRBD2 matching over 8 bases. The CDR3 spans 15 residues. The germline V gene encodes CDR1 MGHRA and CDR2 YSYEKL. Trimming at V came to 5 bases and at J to 1 base, leaving 5 bases not matched to a gene. CDR3 DNA sequence: TGCGCCAGCAGCTTACCAGCGGGAGGCACAGATACGCAGTATTTT. It is translated as CASSLPAGGTDTQYF.